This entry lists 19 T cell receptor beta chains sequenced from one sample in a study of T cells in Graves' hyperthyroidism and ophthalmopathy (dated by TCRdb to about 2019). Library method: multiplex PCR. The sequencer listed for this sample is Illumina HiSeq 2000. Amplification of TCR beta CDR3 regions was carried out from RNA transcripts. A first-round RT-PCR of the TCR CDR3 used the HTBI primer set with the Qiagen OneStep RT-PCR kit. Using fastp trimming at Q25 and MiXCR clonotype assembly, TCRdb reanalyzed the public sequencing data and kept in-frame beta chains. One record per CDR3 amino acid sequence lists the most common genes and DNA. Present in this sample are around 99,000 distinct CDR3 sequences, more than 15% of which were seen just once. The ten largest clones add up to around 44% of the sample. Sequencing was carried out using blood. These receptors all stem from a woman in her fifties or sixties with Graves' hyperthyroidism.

CDR3: CSASSYSEQFF. The CDR3 coding sequence is TGCAGTGCTAGTAGCTACTCTGAGCAGTTCTTC. The gene calls are TRBV20-1 and TRBJ2-1; no clear D. V lost 3 bases and J 9 bases, leaving 9 bases between the germline ends. Germline assignment: CDR1 DFQATT and CDR2 SNEGSKA (reference sequence). CDR3 length: 11 residues.

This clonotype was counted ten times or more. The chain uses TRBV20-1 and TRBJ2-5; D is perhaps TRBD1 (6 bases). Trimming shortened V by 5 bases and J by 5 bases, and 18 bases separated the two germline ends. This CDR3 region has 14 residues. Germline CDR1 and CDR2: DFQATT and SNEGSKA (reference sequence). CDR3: CSAPAQDRLETQYF. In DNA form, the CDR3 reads TGCAGTGCTCCCGCCCAGGACAGACTGGAGACCCAGTACTTC.

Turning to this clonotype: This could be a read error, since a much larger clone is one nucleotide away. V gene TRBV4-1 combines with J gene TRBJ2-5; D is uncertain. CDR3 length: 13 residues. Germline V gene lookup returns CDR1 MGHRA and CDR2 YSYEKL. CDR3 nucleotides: TGCGCCAGCGGCCAAGATTGGTCCCAGACCCAGTACTTC. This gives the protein CASGQDWSQTQYF.

CDR3 nucleotides: TGTGCCAGCAGTTTGACCCTGCTTCGACAGGGAATAACTGAAGCTTTCTTT. Translation: CASSLTLLRQGITEAFF. The rearrangement uses TRBV27 and TRBJ1-1, with 7 bases identical to TRBD1. This CDR3 has 17 residues. From germline, CDR1 is MNHEY and CDR2 SMNVEV (reference sequence). The V segment lost 3 bases and the J segment 5 bases; nucleotides outside the gene matches: 15.

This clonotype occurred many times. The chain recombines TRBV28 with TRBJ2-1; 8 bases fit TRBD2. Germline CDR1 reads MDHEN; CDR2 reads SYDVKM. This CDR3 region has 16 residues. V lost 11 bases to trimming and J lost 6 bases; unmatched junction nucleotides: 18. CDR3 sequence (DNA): TGTGCCGCCCGGGGGGGACCAGGGGCTCTACGCAATGAGCAGTTCTTC. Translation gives CAARGGPGALRNEQFF. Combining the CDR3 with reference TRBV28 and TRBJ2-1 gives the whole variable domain DVKVTQSSRYLVKRTGEKVFLECVQDMDHENMFWYRQDPGLGLRLIYFSYDVKMKEKGDIPEGYSVSREKKERFSLILESASTNQTSMYLCAARGGPGALRNEQFFGPGTRLTVL.

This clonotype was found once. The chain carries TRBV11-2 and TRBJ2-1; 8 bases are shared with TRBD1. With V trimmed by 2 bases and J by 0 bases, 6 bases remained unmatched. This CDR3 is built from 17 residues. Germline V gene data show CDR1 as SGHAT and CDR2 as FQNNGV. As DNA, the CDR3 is TGTGCCAGCAGCTTACCCTCAGGGGGCCGCTCCTACAATGAGCAGTTCTTC. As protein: CASSLPSGGRSYNEQFF.

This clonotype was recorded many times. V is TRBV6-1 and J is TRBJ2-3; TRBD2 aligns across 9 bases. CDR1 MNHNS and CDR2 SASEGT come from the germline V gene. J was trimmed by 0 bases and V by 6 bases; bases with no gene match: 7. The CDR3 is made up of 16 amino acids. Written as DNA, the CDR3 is TGTGCCAGCAGCGGTAGCGGGAGCGCTAGCACAGATACGCAGTATTTT. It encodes CASSGSGSASTDTQYF.

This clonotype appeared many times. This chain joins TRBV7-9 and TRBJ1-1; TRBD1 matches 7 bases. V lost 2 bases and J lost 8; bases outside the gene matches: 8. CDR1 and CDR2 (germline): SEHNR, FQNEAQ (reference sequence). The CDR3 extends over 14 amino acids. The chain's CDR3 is CASSLPTGTEEAFF. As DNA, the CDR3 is TGTGCCAGCAGCTTACCCACCGGGACAGAAGAAGCTTTCTTT.

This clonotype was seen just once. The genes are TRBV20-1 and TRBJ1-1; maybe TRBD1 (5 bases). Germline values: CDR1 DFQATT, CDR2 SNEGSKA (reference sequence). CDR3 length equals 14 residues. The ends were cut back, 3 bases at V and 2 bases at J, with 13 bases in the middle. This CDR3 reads CSASGAAVNTEAFF. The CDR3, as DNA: TGCAGTGCTAGCGGGGCAGCCGTAAACACTGAAGCTTTCTTT.

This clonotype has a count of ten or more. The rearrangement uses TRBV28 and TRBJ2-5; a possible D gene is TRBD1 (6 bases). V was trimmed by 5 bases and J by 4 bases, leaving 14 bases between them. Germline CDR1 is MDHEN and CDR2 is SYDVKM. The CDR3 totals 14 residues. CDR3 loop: CASSPGTFVETQYF. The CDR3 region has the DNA TGTGCCAGCAGTCCCGGGACATTTGTAGAGACCCAGTACTTC.

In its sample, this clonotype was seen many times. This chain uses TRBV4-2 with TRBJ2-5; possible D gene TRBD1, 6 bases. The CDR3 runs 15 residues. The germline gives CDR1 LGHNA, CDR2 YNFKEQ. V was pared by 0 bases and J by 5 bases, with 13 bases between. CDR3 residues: CASSQDRTEWETQYF. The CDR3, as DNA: TGTGCCAGCAGCCAAGATCGGACAGAGTGGGAGACCCAGTACTTC.

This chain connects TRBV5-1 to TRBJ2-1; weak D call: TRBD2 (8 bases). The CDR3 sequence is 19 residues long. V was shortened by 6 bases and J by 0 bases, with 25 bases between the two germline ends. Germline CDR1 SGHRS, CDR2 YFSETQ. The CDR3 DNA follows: TGCGCCAGCAAAAGTGGTGGCCAGGGGGGACTAGTCTCCTACAATGAGCAGTTCTTC. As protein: CASKSGGQGGLVSYNEQFF.

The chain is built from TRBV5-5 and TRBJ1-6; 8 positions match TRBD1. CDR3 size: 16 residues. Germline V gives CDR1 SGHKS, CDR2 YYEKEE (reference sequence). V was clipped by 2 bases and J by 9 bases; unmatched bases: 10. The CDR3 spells CASSFYRGGSGSPLHF. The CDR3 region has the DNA TGTGCCAGCAGCTTCTACAGGGGGGGATCTGGTTCACCCCTCCACTTT.

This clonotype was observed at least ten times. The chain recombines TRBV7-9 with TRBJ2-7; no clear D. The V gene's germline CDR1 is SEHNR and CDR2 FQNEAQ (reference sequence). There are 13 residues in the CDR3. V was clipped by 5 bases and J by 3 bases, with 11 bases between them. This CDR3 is CASSPGHLYEQYV. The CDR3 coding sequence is TGTGCCAGCAGCCCCGGCCACCTCTACGAGCAGTACGTC.

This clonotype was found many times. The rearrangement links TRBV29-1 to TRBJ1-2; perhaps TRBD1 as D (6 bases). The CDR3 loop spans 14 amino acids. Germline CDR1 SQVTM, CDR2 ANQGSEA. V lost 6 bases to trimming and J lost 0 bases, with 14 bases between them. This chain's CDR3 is CSVEQGLANYGYTF. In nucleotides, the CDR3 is TGCAGCGTGGAACAGGGACTTGCTAACTATGGCTACACCTTC.

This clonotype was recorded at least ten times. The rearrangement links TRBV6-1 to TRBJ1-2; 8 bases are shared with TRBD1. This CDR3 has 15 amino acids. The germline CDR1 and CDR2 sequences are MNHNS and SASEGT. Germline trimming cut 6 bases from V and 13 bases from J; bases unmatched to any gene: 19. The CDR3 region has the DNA TGTGCCAGCAGCCCTTCTTCTTCAGGGGGCGCATTCGTCACCTTC. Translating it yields CASSPSSSGGAFVTF.

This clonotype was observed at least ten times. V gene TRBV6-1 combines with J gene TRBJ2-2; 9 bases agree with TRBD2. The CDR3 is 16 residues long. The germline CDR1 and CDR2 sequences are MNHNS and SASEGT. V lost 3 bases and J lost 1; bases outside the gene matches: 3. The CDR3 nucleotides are TGTGCCAGCAGTGACGGGACTAGCAGGAACACCGGGGAGCTGTTTTTT. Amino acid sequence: CASSDGTSRNTGELFF.

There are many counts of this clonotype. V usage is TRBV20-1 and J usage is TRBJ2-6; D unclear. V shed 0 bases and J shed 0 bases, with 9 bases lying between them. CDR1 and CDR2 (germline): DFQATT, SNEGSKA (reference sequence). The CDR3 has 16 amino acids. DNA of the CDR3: TGCAGTGCTAGAGATCATTCGGGCTCTGGGGCCAACGTCCTGACTTTC. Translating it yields CSARDHSGSGANVLTF.

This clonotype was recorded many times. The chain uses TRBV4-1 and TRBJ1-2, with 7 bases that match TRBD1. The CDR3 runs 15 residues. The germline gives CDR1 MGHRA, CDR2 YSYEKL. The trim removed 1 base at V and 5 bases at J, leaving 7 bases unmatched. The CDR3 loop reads CASSQAAGGGYGYTF. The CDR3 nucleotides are TGCGCCAGCAGCCAAGCCGCAGGGGGAGGATATGGCTACACCTTC.